A single sample is the source of the 2 T cell receptor beta chains below, sequenced in a study of blood T cell repertoires in COVID-19. Generated by immunoSEQ multiplex PCR, the TCRdb table keeps only in-frame clones and is missing some. The table records about 370,000 clones, 75% to 90% of them present only once. The sequencing input was PBMCs or T cells enriched from blood (not recorded which). All receptors derive from a man younger than 35 who had recovered from COVID-19.

The CDR3 here is CASSAVGQVSGNTIYF. In DNA, the CDR3 is TGTGCCAGCAGCGCGGTCGGACAGGTCTCTGGAAACACCATATATTTT. The J gene is TRBJ1-3, the V gene TRBV9, with 7 bases matching TRBD1. The CDR3 length is 16 residues. The trim removed 3 bases at V and 0 bases at J, leaving 6 bases unmatched. In germline, CDR1 is SGDLS, CDR2 YYNGEE.

The V call is TRBV9, the J call TRBJ2-7, with 13 bases matching TRBD2. The CDR3 loop spans 16 amino acids. The V and J ends lost 0 bases and 3 bases, in that order; junction bases with no gene match: 3. Germline V gene sequence: CDR1 SGDLS, CDR2 YYNGEE. Here the CDR3 reads CASSVGGTSGDYEQYF. The DNA of the CDR3 is TGTGCCAGCAGCGTAGGAGGGACTAGCGGGGACTACGAGCAGTACTTC. Complete variable domain (other parts from reference TRBV9 and TRBJ2-7): DSGVTQTPKHLITATGQRVTLRCSPRSGDLSVYWYQQSLDQGLQFLIQYYNGEERAKGNILERFSAQQFPDLHSELNLSSLELGDSALYFCASSVGGTSGDYEQYFGPGTRLTVT.